These 9 T cell receptor beta chains were sequenced from one sample in a study of CD8+ T cells in alopecia areata listed by TCRdb under 2018. Interpreted using the paper, the time point label stands for: 24 weeks on oral tofacitinib. Sample treatment or condition, as interpreted from the label and publication: oral pan-JAK inhibitor, 5-10 mg twice daily. The method was the immunoSEQ multiplex PCR assay. RNA was extracted from all samples and reverse transcribed into cDNA, which served as template for TCR sequencing. TCRdb retrieved this table from immuneACCESS and kept in-frame rearrangements only. Not all clones are present; in checked studies, unresolved V genes account for under half, and no reason is known for the remainder. The table for this sample lists around 200,000 clones; around 60% of them were counted only once. About 12% of the sample comes from the top ten. The specimen comprised CD8+ T cells sorted from blood, sampled at week 24, from a patient treated with tofacitinib. These receptors all stem from a human donor with alopecia areata.

The gene calls are TRBV30 and TRBJ1-5, with 9 bases identical to TRBD1. V gave up 1 base and J gave up 5 bases; unmatched junction bases: 3. The CDR3 has 14 amino acids. The germline CDR1 and CDR2 sequences are GTSNPN and SVGIG (reference sequence). CDR3 in DNA: TGTGCCTGGAGTGCCGGACAGGGGTATCAGCCCCAGCATTTT. Amino acid sequence: CAWSAGQGYQPQHF. Combining the CDR3 with reference TRBV30 and TRBJ1-5 gives the whole variable domain SQTIHQWPATLVQPVGSPLSLECTVEGTSNPNLYWYRQAAGRGLQLLFYSVGIGQISSEVPQNLSASRPQDRQFILSSKKLLLSDSGFYLCAWSAGQGYQPQHFGDGTRLSIL.

This clone was counted between two and nine times. The chain employs TRBV6-5 and TRBJ1-1; 11 nucleotides match TRBD1. This CDR3 region has 13 residues. Germline lookup yields CDR1 MNHEY and CDR2 SVGAGI. With 7 bases clipped from V and 4 bases from J, the junction kept 2 bases outside the gene matches. CDR3 residues: CASNGQGATEAFF. The CDR3 nucleotides are TGTGCCAGCAATGGACAGGGGGCCACTGAAGCTTTCTTT.

As regards this clone: Other DNA sequences in the sample encode the same CDR3. This chain links TRBV29-1 with TRBJ2-1, with D unclear. This CDR3 has 13 residues. The germline V and J ends were trimmed by 4 bases and 0 bases, with 7 bases remaining between them. CDR1 and CDR2 (germline): SQVTM, ANQGSEA. DNA of the CDR3: TGCAGCGTTGGCCTGAGCTCCTACAATGAGCAGTTCTTC. It is translated as CSVGLSSYNEQFF.

This rearrangement joins TRBV28 to TRBJ1-5; the D is unclear. Germline V gene lookup returns CDR1 MDHEN and CDR2 SYDVKM. Trimming took 3 bases from V and 3 from J, leaving 6 bases between them. The CDR3 loop spans 13 amino acids. The CDR3 DNA reads as TGTGCCAGCAGTTTGACGGACAATCAGCCCCAGCATTTT. This sequence encodes CASSLTDNQPQHF.

This chain connects TRBV7-9 to TRBJ2-7, with D unclear. Germline V lookup: CDR1 SEHNR, CDR2 FQNEAQ (reference sequence). V was cut by 5 bases and J by 2 bases, with 22 bases left in between. This CDR3 has 17 residues. CDR3 protein: CASSHNNYRDLTYEQYF. The CDR3 nucleotides read TGTGCCAGCAGCCACAACAATTACAGAGACCTTACCTACGAGCAGTACTTC.

This chain joins TRBV15 and TRBJ2-3; 8 nucleotides match TRBD1. This CDR3 spans 17 amino acids. Germline CDR1 is LNHNV and CDR2 is YYDKDF (reference sequence). V was clipped by 1 base and J by 2 bases; unmatched bases: 8. CDR3: CATSRAPRRGPTDTQYF. Written as DNA, the CDR3 is TGTGCCACCAGCAGAGCCCCCCGCAGGGGGCCCACAGATACGCAGTATTTT. Full variable domain (remainder filled in from reference TRBV15 and TRBJ2-3): DAMVIQNPRYQVTQFGKPVTLSCSQTLNHNVMYWYQQKSSQAPKLLFHYYDKDFNNEADTPDNFQSRRPNTSFCFLDIRSPGLGDTAMYLCATSRAPRRGPTDTQYFGPGTRLTVL.

The V and J genes are TRBV19 and TRBJ1-5; possible D gene TRBD1, 5 bases. V lost 3 bases to trimming and J lost 9 bases, with 12 bases between them. The CDR3 is 13 amino acids. Per germline, CDR1 LNHDA and CDR2 SQIVND (reference sequence). The CDR3 here is CASSIGQGRPQHF. DNA for the CDR3: TGTGCCAGTAGTATTGGGCAGGGTCGGCCCCAGCATTTT.

Here the CDR3 DNA reads TGCGCCAGCAGCTCCGTCCAGGGAATTGTTGAGCAGTTCTTC. Its translation: CASSSVQGIVEQFF. V and J are TRBV5-1 and TRBJ2-1; tentative D call: TRBD1 (5 bases). Germline values: CDR1 SGHRS, CDR2 YFSETQ. V dropped 3 bases and J dropped 9 bases, with 16 bases sitting between them. This CDR3 has 14 residues.

The chain is built from TRBV25-1 and TRBJ2-1; 8 nucleotides agree with TRBD1. CDR1 and CDR2 (germline): MGHDK, SYGVNS. The CDR3 spans 16 residues. Trimming cost V 1 base and J 9 bases; bases outside gene matches: 11. The DNA of the CDR3 is TGTGCCAGCAGTGAATGGGACAGGACCTTACCAAGTGAGCAGTTCTTC. Translating gives CASSEWDRTLPSEQFF.